A single sample gave rise to the 32 T cell receptor beta chains below, sequenced in a study of blood T cell repertoires in COVID-19. The data were produced by immunoSEQ multiplex PCR, yet TCRdb's version contains in-frame clones alone and is incomplete. The table has 55,000 to 75,000 clones, 86% seen once. Sequencing was done on a sample of peripheral blood. The source is a man aged 45-60 years with acute or convalescent COVID-19.

This chain links TRBV5-1 with TRBJ2-5, with D tentatively TRBD2 (6 bases). The V and J ends lost 5 bases and 5 bases respectively, with 19 bases between them. Germline values: CDR1 SGHRS, CDR2 YFSETQ. The CDR3 is made up of 15 amino acids. The CDR3 loop is CASRLTPSEGETQYF. CDR3 coding DNA: TGCGCCAGCAGGCTAACCCCTAGCGAGGGGGAGACCCAGTACTTC.

The chain couples TRBV5-1 to TRBJ1-1; weak D call: TRBD1 (5 bases). Trimming shortened V by 4 bases and J by 8 bases, and 12 bases separated the two germline ends. The germline V gene has CDR1 SGHRS and CDR2 YFSETQ. This CDR3 contains 12 residues. The CDR3 DNA reads TGCGCCAGCAGCGCCCCAGGGTTGGAAGCTTTCTTT. Protein: CASSAPGLEAFF.

This clone was detected only a few times. The J gene is TRBJ1-3, the V gene TRBV3-1 (or the pseudogene TRBV3-2); D may be TRBD1 (5 bases). Germline values: CDR1 LGHDT, CDR2 YNNKEL (reference sequence). There are 16 residues in the CDR3. V dropped 5 bases and J dropped 2 bases, with 16 bases sitting between them. The CDR3 sequence is CASSYPRAGAGNTIYF. Here the CDR3 DNA reads TGTGCCAGCAGCTACCCACGAGCGGGGGCTGGAAACACCATATATTTT.

V gene TRBV5-4 combines with J gene TRBJ2-3; 9 positions agree with TRBD1. The germline gives CDR1 SGHNT, CDR2 YYREEE (reference sequence). The CDR3 runs 15 residues. V lost 4 bases, J lost 3 bases, and 6 bases stayed unmatched. The CDR3 loop is CASSPWTGETDTQYF. The CDR3 nucleotides are TGTGCCAGCAGCCCCTGGACAGGGGAAACAGATACGCAGTATTTT. Supplemented by reference TRBV5-4 and TRBJ2-3, the full variable domain reads ETGVTQSPTHLIKTRGQQVTLRCSSQSGHNTVSWYQQALGQGPQFIFQYYREEENGRGNFPPRFSGLQFPNYSSELNVNALELDDSALYLCASSPWTGETDTQYFGPGTRLTVL.

This clone was recorded a few times. V is TRBV29-1 and J is TRBJ2-1, with D tentatively TRBD1 (6 bases). V was trimmed by 4 bases and J by 6 bases, leaving 13 bases between them. From germline, CDR1 is SQVTM and CDR2 ANQGSEA. The CDR3 consists of 13 residues. The CDR3 DNA reads TGCAGCGTTGCGTGGGGGCCGGGCAATGAGCAGTTCTTC. It translates to CSVAWGPGNEQFF.

The chain employs TRBV29-1 and TRBJ1-5, with D unclear. The germline V gene has CDR1 SQVTM and CDR2 ANQGSEA. V was shortened by 4 bases and J by 4 bases, with 17 bases between the two germline ends. This CDR3 comprises 15 residues. CDR3 residues: CSVGGRLGSNQPQHF. The CDR3 DNA reads TGCAGCGTTGGAGGTAGGCTAGGGAGTAATCAGCCCCAGCATTTT.

Only one count was recorded for this clone. The chain combines TRBV2 with TRBJ1-5; D perhaps matches TRBD1 (5 bases). V dropped 7 bases and J dropped 4 bases, with 11 bases sitting between them. The CDR3 covers 13 residues. Germline V gene lookup returns CDR1 SNHLY and CDR2 FYNNEI. CDR3 nucleotides: TGTGCCAGCACCCCCAGGACAAATCAGCCCCAGCATTTT. This codes for CASTPRTNQPQHF.

A single count supports this clone. The chain uses TRBV2 and TRBJ1-2; D is unresolved. Trimming cost V 7 bases and J 4 bases, with 7 bases left between them. The CDR3 runs to 11 residues. Germline CDR1 reads SNHLY; CDR2 reads FYNNEI. The chain's CDR3 is CASNRGYGYTF. In nucleotides, the CDR3 is TGTGCCAGCAATCGGGGCTATGGCTACACCTTC.

The rearrangement joins TRBV11-2 to TRBJ2-1, with 7 bases identical to TRBD2. The ends lost 5 bases at V and 4 bases at J; junction bases unmatched: 8. This CDR3 comprises 15 residues. Germline V gene sequence: CDR1 SGHAT, CDR2 FQNNGV. The CDR3 loop is CASSRPWRGYNEQFF. The CDR3 nucleotides read TGTGCCAGCAGCCGCCCCTGGCGGGGGTACAATGAGCAGTTCTTC.

V and J are TRBV30 and TRBJ1-6; D perhaps matches TRBD1 (5 bases). Germline V gene lookup returns CDR1 GTSNPN and CDR2 SVGIG (reference sequence). This CDR3 is built from 13 residues. Trimming shortened V by 4 bases and J by 9 bases, and 13 bases separated the two germline ends. CDR3 sequence (DNA): TGTGCCTGGAATCCCCTTACAGGTTCACCCCTCCACTTT. Encoded protein: CAWNPLTGSPLHF.

The gene calls are TRBV19 and TRBJ2-4, with D tentatively TRBD2 (6 bases). Trimming stripped 6 bases from V and 3 bases from J, with 21 bases between. The CDR3 has 17 amino acids. Germline CDR1 LNHDA, CDR2 SQIVND (reference sequence). Here the CDR3 DNA reads TGTGCCAGTAGCCCTAAGGTGAGGGACTTAGGCAAAAACATTCAGTACTTC. Its translation is CASSPKVRDLGKNIQYF.

The genes are TRBV27 and TRBJ2-3, with 10 bases that match TRBD2. Germline CDR1 MNHEY, CDR2 SMNVEV (reference sequence). The CDR3 covers 17 residues. V shed 8 bases, J shed 0 bases, and the junction held 11 bases outside the gene matches. The CDR3 is CASSLAGAVVSTDTQYF. The CDR3 region has the DNA TGTGCCAGCTCTCTAGCGGGGGCCGTCGTTAGCACAGATACGCAGTATTTT.

The genes are TRBV15 and TRBJ2-7; 8 bases line up with TRBD1. Germline-derived CDR1 and CDR2 are LNHNV and YYDKDF (reference sequence). The V segment lost 5 bases and the J segment 2 bases; nucleotides outside the gene matches: 17. The length of the CDR3 is 18 residues. The CDR3 protein is CATSPVRLRDRFAYEQYF. DNA of the CDR3: TGTGCCACCAGCCCCGTCCGTCTAAGGGACAGGTTTGCCTACGAGCAGTACTTC.

This clone was counted once. The chain has TRBV9 and TRBJ1-5, with TRBD1 matching 10 bases. The CDR3 is 16 amino acids. Germline values: CDR1 SGDLS, CDR2 YYNGEE. V lost 0 bases and J lost 3; bases outside the gene matches: 3. The CDR3: CASSVGGTGANQPQHF. DNA for the CDR3: TGTGCCAGCAGCGTAGGGGGGACAGGGGCCAATCAGCCCCAGCATTTT.

DNA for the CDR3: TGTGCCAGCAGTTTCAGGGATTCTTACTATGGCTACACCTTC. As protein: CASSFRDSYYGYTF. This chain connects TRBV28 to TRBJ1-2; D is perhaps TRBD1 (5 bases). The CDR3 covers 14 residues. Germline loops: CDR1 MDHEN, CDR2 SYDVKM. The germline V and J ends were trimmed by 3 bases and 3 bases, with 11 bases remaining between them.

The rearrangement joins TRBV5-4 to TRBJ2-1, with D unclear. Trimming shortened V by 2 bases and J by 6 bases, and 18 bases separated the two germline ends. The CDR3 extends over 16 amino acids. Germline V lookup: CDR1 SGHNT, CDR2 YYREEE (reference sequence). CDR3 DNA: TGTGCCAGCAGCTTTGCGCGAAAGGAACCGGGCAATGAGCAGTTCTTC. It translates to CASSFARKEPGNEQFF. The complete variable domain, with remaining parts taken from reference TRBV5-4 and TRBJ2-1, reads ETGVTQSPTHLIKTRGQQVTLRCSSQSGHNTVSWYQQALGQGPQFIFQYYREEENGRGNFPPRFSGLQFPNYSSELNVNALELDDSALYLCASSFARKEPGNEQFFGPGTRLTVL.

The gene calls are TRBV11-2 and TRBJ2-5; weak D call: TRBD1 (5 bases). V was shortened by 4 bases and J by 3 bases, with 15 bases between the two germline ends. CDR3 size: 15 residues. CDR1 is SGHAT and CDR2 is FQNNGV in the germline V gene. The CDR3 loop reads CASSYLGRGEETQYF. The CDR3 DNA follows: TGTGCCAGCAGCTACCTGGGGCGAGGTGAAGAGACCCAGTACTTC.

The J gene is TRBJ2-3, the V gene TRBV6-2 or TRBV6-3, with 11 bases aligning to TRBD2. This CDR3 region has 20 residues. Unmatched junction bases numbered 11, after V lost 0 bases and J lost 0 bases. Germline V gene lookup returns CDR1 MNHEY and CDR2 SVGEGT. The CDR3 bases are TGTGCCAGCAGTTACTCGACTAGCGGGGTAAAAATCGCTAGCACAGATACGCAGTATTTT. It specifies CASSYSTSGVKIASTDTQYF.

V is TRBV2 and J is TRBJ2-5; D call uncertain. The CDR3 length is 12 residues. Trimming left V 10 bases short and J 1 base short, with 10 bases between. From germline, CDR1 is SNHLY and CDR2 FYNNEI. CDR3 nucleotides: TGTGCCACCACAGTATCCCAAGAGACCCAGTACTTC. As protein: CATTVSQETQYF.

The chain recombines TRBV3-1 (or the pseudogene TRBV3-2) with TRBJ1-5, with D maybe TRBD1 (6 bases). Germline V gene sequence: CDR1 LGHDT, CDR2 YNNKEL (reference sequence). This CDR3 spans 16 amino acids. With 1 base removed from V and 1 base from J, the gap between germline ends came to 11 bases. CDR3 loop: CASSQVGGGSNQPQHF. CDR3 bases: TGTGCCAGCAGCCAAGTAGGGGGTGGGAGCAATCAGCCCCAGCATTTT.

This clone was counted between two and nine times. The chain links TRBV18 to TRBJ2-7; TRBD2 aligns across 11 bases. Trimming at V came to 1 base and at J to 0 bases, leaving 5 bases not matched to a gene. The CDR3 spans 17 residues. Germline-derived CDR1 and CDR2 are KGHSH and LQKENI. CDR3: CASSPRLGTSGSYEQYF. CDR3 in DNA: TGTGCCAGCTCACCACGGCTCGGGACTAGCGGCTCCTACGAGCAGTACTTC.

This clone was found a few times. A junction end diverges from the germline sequence, so it may reflect a read error. This chain uses TRBV7-7 with TRBJ1-1, with 10 bases fitting TRBD1. CDR3 length equals 15 residues. The germline CDR1 and CDR2 sequences are SSHAT and FNYEAQ (reference sequence). As DNA, the CDR3 is TGTGCTAGCAGCTTTAGGGACAGGGGTATGACTGAAGCTTTCTTT. It translates to CASSFRDRGMTEAFF.

The chain employs TRBV21-1 and TRBJ2-1; the D call in the table, TRBD2, was not verified against the DNA. TRBV21-1 is an annotated pseudogene. This CDR3 spans 15 amino acids. CDR3: CASSNGSTSYNEQFF. The CDR3 coding sequence is TGTGCCAGCAGCAACGGCTCGACTTCCTACAATGAGCAGTTCTTC.

This chain uses TRBV27 with TRBJ1-2; D perhaps matches TRBD1 (6 bases). Germline values: CDR1 MNHEY, CDR2 SMNVEV (reference sequence). V lost 0 bases, J lost 8 bases, and 13 bases lay in between. The CDR3 contains 14 residues. The CDR3 loop reads CASSLSRQGKGYTF. CDR3 coding DNA: TGTGCCAGCAGTTTATCCCGGCAGGGGAAAGGCTACACCTTC.

The rearrangement links TRBV30 to TRBJ1-6; D is unclear. Trimming took off 0 bases at V and 7 bases at J, with 7 bases between the two ends. The CDR3 runs 13 residues. Germline V gives CDR1 GTSNPN, CDR2 SVGIG (reference sequence). This CDR3 is CAWSVQNNSPLHF. The CDR3 nucleotides read TGTGCCTGGAGTGTGCAGAACAATTCACCCCTCCACTTT.

J is TRBJ1-1 and V is TRBV5-1; unclear D gene. There are 13 residues in the CDR3. The V end was cut by 1 base, the J end by 5 bases, with 9 bases between. Germline lookup yields CDR1 SGHRS and CDR2 YFSETQ. This CDR3 is CASSLTERTEAFF. The CDR3 DNA reads as TGCGCCAGCAGCTTGACTGAGAGGACTGAAGCTTTCTTT.

V and J are TRBV6-5 and TRBJ2-5; the D gene is possibly TRBD2 (5 bases). CDR1 and CDR2 from the germline V gene are MNHEY and SVGAGI. The V end was cut by 10 bases, the J end by 4 bases, with 19 bases between. CDR3 length: 14 residues. Written as DNA, the CDR3 is TGTGCCATCTCTTCTAGCCGACTGTCAGAGACCCAGTACTTC. Its protein is CAISSSRLSETQYF.

The chain carries TRBV9 and TRBJ2-2, with D perhaps TRBD2 (6 bases). Trimming pared 6 bases from V and 4 bases from J, leaving 7 bases between. Germline-derived CDR1 and CDR2 are SGDLS and YYNGEE. CDR3 length: 12 residues. The CDR3 bases are TGTGCCAGCAACGGGGGCACCGGGGAGCTGTTTTTT. As protein: CASNGGTGELFF.

The chain carries TRBV3-1 (or the pseudogene TRBV3-2) and TRBJ2-7; TRBD2 matches at 7 bases. Germline CDR1 is LGHDT and CDR2 is YNNKEL (reference sequence). The ends lost 6 bases at V and 0 bases at J; junction bases unmatched: 11. The CDR3 is 16 residues long. In nucleotides, the CDR3 is TGTGCCAGCAGTGACACAGCTAGCGGAGACTCCTACGAGCAGTACTTC. Residues: CASSDTASGDSYEQYF.

The chain uses TRBV11-2 and TRBJ1-2; TRBD1 matches 9 bases. The CDR3 loop spans 15 amino acids. CDR1 is SGHAT and CDR2 is FQNNGV in the germline V gene. J was trimmed by 2 bases and V by 5 bases; bases with no gene match: 6. CDR3 DNA sequence: TGTGCCAGCAGCCGGGACAGGGAGCTAAACTATGGCTACACCTTC. As protein: CASSRDRELNYGYTF.

This chain uses TRBV6-5 with TRBJ2-7, with 10 bases that match TRBD2. The germline CDR1 and CDR2 sequences are MNHEY and SVGAGI. The CDR3 has 15 residues. V shed 6 bases, J shed 0 bases, and the junction held 5 bases outside the gene matches. For the CDR3, the DNA is TGTGCCAGCAGACGGACTAGCGGTAGCTCCTACGAGCAGTACTTC. Amino acids: CASRRTSGSSYEQYF.

The V and J genes are TRBV6-5 and TRBJ2-7, with D perhaps TRBD2 (6 bases). Germline CDR1 reads MNHEY; CDR2 reads SVGAGI. Trimming shortened V by 2 bases and J by 0 bases, and 14 bases separated the two germline ends. This CDR3 contains 16 residues. CDR3 DNA: TGTGCCAGCAGTTACGTCAACGGGAGAAGCTCCTACGAGCAGTACTTC. Translating it yields CASSYVNGRSSYEQYF.